The clone carrying this TCR beta chain was detected a few times. The sample is drawn from a study of blood T cells in healthy people across ages. In germline, CDR1 is SEHNR, CDR2 FQNEAQ (reference sequence). Trimming took 1 base from V and 4 from J, leaving 10 bases between them. This CDR3 is built from 14 residues. A second PCR, run for about 7 to 11 cycles, used a sample-barcoded 5' primer plus a J-beta primer mix. Unique molecular identifiers of 12 random nucleotides labeled each cDNA. TCRdb used MiXCR to reprocess the 5' RACE reads, holding one entry per CDR3 protein. Of around 790,000 distinct CDR3 sequences in the sample, around two fifths were seen once.

The J gene is TRBJ1-2, the V gene TRBV7-9, with D possibly matching TRBD1 (6 bases). This clonotype originated in a man aged 60 to 75 in good health. Sequenced input: blood. CDR3 nucleotides: TGTGCCAGCAGCTTAGTTGGGGGGCCCTATGGCTACACCTTC. This gives the protein CASSLVGGPYGYTF. The full variable domain, in which reference TRBV7-9 and TRBJ1-2 provide the parts outside the CDR3, is DTGVSQNPRHKITKRGQNVTFRCDPISEHNRLYWYRQTLGQGPEFLTYFQNEAQLEKSRLLSDRFSAERPKGSFSTLEIQRTEQGDSAMYLCASSLVGGPYGYTFGSGTRLTVV.